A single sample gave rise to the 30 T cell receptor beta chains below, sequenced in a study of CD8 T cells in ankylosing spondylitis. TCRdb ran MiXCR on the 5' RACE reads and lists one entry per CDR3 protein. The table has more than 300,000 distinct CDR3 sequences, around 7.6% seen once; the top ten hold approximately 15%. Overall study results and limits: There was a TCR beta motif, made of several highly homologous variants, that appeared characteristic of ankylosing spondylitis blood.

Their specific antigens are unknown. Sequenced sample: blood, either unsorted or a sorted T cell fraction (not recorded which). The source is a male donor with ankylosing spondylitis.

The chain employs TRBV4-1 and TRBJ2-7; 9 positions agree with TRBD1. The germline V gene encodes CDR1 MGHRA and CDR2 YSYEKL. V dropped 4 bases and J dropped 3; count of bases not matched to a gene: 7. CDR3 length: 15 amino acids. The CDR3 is CASSPNRGRFYEQYF. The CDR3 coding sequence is TGCGCCAGCAGCCCTAACAGGGGGCGCTTCTACGAGCAGTACTTC.

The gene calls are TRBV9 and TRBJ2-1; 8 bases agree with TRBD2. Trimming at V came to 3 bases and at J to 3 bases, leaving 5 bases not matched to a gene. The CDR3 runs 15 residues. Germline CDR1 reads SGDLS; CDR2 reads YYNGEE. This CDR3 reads CASSAGLENYNEQFF. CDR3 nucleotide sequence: TGTGCCAGCAGCGCGGGACTAGAAAACTACAATGAGCAGTTCTTC. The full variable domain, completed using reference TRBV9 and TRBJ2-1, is DSGVTQTPKHLITATGQRVTLRCSPRSGDLSVYWYQQSLDQGLQFLIQYYNGEERAKGNILERFSAQQFPDLHSELNLSSLELGDSALYFCASSAGLENYNEQFFGPGTRLTVL.

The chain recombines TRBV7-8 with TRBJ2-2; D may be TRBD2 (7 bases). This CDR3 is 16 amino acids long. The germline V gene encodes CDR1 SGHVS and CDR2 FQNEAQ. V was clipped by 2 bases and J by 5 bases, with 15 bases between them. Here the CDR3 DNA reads TGTGCCAGCAGCTTATTTAACAGGGAGGGAACCGGGGAGCTGTTTTTT. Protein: CASSLFNREGTGELFF.

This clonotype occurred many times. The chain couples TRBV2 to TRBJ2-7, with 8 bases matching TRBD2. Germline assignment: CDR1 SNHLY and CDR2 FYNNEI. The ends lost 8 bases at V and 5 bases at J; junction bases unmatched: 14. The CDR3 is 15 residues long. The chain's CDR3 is CASGMTGLVRDEQYF. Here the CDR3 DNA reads TGTGCCAGCGGAATGACGGGACTAGTTAGGGACGAGCAGTACTTC.

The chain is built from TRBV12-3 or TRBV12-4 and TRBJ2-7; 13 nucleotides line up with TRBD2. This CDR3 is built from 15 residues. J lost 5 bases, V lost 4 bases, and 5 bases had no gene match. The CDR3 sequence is CASSSGLAGRDEQYF. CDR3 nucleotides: TGTGCCAGCAGTTCGGGACTAGCGGGAAGGGACGAGCAGTACTTC.

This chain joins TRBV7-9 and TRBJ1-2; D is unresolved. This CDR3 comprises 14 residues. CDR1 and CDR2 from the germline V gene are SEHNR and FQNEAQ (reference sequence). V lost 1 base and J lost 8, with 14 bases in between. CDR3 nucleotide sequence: TGTGCCAGCAGCTTAGAAGGCCGTCGTCACGGCTACACCTTC. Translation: CASSLEGRRHGYTF.

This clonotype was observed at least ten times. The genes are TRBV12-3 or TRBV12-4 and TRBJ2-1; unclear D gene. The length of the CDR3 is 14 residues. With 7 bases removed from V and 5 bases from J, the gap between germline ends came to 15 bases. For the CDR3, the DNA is TGTGCCAGCACCCCTATGACCCTTAACAATGAGCAGTTCTTC. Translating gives CASTPMTLNNEQFF.

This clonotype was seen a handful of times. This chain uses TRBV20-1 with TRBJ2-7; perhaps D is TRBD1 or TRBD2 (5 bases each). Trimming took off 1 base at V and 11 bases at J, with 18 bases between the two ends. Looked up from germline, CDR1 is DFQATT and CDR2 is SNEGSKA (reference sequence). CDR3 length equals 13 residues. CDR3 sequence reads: CSARGAGTQFEYF. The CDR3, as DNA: TGCAGTGCTAGAGGAGCCGGGACCCAGTTTGAGTACTTC.

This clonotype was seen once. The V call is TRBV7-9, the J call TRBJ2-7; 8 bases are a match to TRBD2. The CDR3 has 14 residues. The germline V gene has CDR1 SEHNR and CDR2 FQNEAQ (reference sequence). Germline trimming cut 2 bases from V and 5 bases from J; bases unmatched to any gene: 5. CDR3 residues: CASSLSGGLDEQYF. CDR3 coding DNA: TGTGCCAGCAGCTTAAGCGGGGGCCTAGACGAGCAGTACTTC.

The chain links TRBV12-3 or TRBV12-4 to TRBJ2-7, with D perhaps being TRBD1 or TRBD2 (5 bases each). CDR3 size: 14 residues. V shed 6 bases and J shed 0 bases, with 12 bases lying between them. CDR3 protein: CASSPGPNSYEQYF. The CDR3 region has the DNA TGTGCCAGCAGCCCGGGACCGAACTCCTACGAGCAGTACTTC.

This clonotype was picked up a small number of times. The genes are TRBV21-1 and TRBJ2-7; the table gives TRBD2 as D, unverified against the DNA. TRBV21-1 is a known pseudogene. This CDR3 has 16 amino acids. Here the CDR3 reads CASSRGGWENDYEQYF. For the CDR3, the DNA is TGTGCCAGCAGCCGGGGGGGGTGGGAAAATGACTACGAGCAGTACTTC.

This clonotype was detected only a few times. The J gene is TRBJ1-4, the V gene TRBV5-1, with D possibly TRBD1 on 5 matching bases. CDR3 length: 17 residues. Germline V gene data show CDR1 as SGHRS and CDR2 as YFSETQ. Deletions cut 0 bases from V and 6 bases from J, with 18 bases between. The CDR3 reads CASSLVGPKKTDEKLFF. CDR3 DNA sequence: TGCGCCAGCAGCTTGGTGGGACCGAAAAAGACGGATGAAAAACTGTTTTTT.

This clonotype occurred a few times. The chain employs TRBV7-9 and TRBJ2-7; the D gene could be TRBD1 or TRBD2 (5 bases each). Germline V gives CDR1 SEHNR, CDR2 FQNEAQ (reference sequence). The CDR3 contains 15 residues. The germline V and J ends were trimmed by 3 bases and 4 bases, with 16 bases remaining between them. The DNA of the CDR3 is TGTGCCAGCAGCTTCGAGTGGGGGAGTCGGTACGAGCAGTACTTC. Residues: CASSFEWGSRYEQYF.

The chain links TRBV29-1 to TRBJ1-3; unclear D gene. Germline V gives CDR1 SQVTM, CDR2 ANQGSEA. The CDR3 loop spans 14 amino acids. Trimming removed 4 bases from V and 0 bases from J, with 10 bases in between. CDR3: CSVGPGSSGNTIYF. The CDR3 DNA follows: TGCAGCGTTGGGCCGGGGAGCTCTGGAAACACCATATATTTT.

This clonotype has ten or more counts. The CDR3 region has the DNA TGTGCCAGCAGCTCCCGACTAGCGGGAGCGACAGATACGCAGTATTTT. Protein product: CASSSRLAGATDTQYF. The chain uses TRBV7-3 and TRBJ2-3; 12 bases are a match to TRBD2. This CDR3 is 16 amino acids long. Germline loops: CDR1 SGHTA, CDR2 FQGTGA. The trim removed 4 bases at V and 3 bases at J, leaving 5 bases unmatched.

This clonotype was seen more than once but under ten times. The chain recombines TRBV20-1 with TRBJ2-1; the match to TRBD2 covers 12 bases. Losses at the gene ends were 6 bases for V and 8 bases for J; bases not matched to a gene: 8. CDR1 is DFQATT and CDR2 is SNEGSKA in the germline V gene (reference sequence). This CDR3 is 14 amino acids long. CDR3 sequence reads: CSAELAGGPHEQFF. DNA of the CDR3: TGCAGTGCCGAGCTAGCGGGAGGGCCGCATGAGCAGTTCTTC.

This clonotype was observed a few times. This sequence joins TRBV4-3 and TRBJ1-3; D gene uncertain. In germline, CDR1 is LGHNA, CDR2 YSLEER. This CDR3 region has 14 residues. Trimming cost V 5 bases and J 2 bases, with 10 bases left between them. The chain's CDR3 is CASSRTVTGNTIYF. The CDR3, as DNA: TGCGCCAGCAGCAGGACGGTTACTGGAAACACCATATATTTT.

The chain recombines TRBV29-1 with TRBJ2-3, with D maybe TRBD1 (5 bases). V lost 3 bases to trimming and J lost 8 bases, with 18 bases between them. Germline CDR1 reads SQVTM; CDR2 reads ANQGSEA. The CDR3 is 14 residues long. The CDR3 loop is CSVDLGVRVGTQYF. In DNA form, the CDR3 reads TGCAGCGTTGATTTAGGCGTCAGGGTGGGTACGCAGTATTTT.

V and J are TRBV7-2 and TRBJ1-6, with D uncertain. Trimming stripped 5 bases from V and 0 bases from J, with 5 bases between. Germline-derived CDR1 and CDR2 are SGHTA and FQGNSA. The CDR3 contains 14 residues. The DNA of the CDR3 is TGTGCCAGCAGCAAGAGCTCCTATAATTCACCCCTCCACTTT. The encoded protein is CASSKSSYNSPLHF.

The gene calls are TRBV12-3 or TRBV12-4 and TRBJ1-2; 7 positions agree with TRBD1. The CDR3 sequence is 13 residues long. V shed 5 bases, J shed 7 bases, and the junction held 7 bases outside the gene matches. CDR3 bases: TGTGCCAGCAGTCAAACAGGGGCGGGTGGCTACACCTTC. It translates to CASSQTGAGGYTF.

CDR3 bases: TGTGCCAGCAGTGAAAGACTAGATCACTTCGAGCAGTACTTC. Translated: CASSERLDHFEQYF. The genes are TRBV25-1 and TRBJ2-7; D is perhaps TRBD2 (6 bases). Germline V CDR1 and CDR2: MGHDK, SYGVNS. Trimming stripped 2 bases from V and 6 bases from J, with 14 bases between. The CDR3 extends over 14 amino acids.

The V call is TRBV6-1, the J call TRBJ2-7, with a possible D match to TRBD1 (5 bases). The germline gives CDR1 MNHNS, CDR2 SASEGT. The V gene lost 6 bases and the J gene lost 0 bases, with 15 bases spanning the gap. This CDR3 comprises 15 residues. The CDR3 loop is CASRGLQDTSYEQYF. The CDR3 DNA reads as TGTGCCAGCAGGGGGCTACAGGATACCTCCTACGAGCAGTACTTC.

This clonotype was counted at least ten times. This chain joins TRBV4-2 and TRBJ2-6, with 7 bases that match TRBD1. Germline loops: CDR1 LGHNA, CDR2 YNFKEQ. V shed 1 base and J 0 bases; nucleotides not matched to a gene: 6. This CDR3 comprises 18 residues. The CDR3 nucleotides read TGTGCCAGCAGCCAAGCTCCGGGACAGATCTCTGGGGCCAACGTCCTGACTTTC. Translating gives CASSQAPGQISGANVLTF.

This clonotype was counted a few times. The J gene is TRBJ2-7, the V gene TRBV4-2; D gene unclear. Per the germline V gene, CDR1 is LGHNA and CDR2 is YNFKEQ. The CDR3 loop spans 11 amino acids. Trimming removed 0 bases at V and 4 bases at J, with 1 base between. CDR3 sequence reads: CASSQDYEQYF. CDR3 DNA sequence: TGTGCCAGCAGCCAAGATTACGAGCAGTACTTC.

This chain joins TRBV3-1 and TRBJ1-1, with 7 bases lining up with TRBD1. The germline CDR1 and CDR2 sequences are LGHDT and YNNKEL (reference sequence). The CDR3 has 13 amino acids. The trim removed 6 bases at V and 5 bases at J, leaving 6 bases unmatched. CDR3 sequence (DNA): TGTGCCAGCAGATCGACAGGGCGGACTGAAGCTTTCTTT. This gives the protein CASRSTGRTEAFF.

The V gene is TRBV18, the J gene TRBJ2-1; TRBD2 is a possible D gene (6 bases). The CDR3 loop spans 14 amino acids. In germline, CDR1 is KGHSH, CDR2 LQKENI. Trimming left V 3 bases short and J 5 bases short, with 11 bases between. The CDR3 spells CASSPRRDHNEQFF. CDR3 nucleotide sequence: TGTGCCAGCTCACCCCGGCGGGACCACAATGAGCAGTTCTTC.

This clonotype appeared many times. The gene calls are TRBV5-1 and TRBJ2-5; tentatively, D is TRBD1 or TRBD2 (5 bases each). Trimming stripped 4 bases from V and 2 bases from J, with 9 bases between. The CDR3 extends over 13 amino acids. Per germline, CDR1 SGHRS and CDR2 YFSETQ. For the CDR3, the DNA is TGCGCCAGCAGCATGGGGGTTCAAGAGACCCAGTACTTC. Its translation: CASSMGVQETQYF.

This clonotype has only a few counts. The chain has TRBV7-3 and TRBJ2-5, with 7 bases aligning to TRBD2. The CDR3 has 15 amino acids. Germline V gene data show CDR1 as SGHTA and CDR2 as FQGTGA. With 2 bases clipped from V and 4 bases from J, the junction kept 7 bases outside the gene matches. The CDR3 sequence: CASSLGIREGETQYF. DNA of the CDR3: TGTGCCAGCAGCTTAGGGATTAGGGAGGGAGAGACCCAGTACTTC. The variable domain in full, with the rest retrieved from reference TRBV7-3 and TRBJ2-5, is GAGVSQTPSNKVTEKGKYVELRCDPISGHTALYWYRQSLGQGPEFLIYFQGTGAADDSGLPNDRFFAVRPEGSVSTLKIQRTERGDSAVYLCASSLGIREGETQYFGPGTRLLVL.

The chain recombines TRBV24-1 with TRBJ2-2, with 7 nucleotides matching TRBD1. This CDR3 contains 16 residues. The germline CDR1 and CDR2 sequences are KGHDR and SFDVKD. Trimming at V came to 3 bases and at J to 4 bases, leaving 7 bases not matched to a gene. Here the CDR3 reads CATSDAGTVFTGELFF. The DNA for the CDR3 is TGTGCCACCAGTGATGCCGGGACAGTTTTCACCGGGGAGCTGTTTTTT.

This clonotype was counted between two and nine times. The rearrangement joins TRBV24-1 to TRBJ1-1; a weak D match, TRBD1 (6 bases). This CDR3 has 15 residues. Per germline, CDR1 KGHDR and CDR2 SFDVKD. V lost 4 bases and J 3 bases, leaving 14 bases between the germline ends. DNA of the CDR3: TGTGCCACCAGTGACCCCAGGGGAGGAGACACTGAAGCTTTCTTT. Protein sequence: CATSDPRGGDTEAFF.